This TCR beta chain was profiled in a study of T cell responses to AZD1222 COVID-19 vaccine. Points from the study as a whole: Most donors were white British and more were female, and clonal diversity was possibly underestimated.

Regarding this clone: Its target is not known.

The table came from immunoSEQ multiplex PCR; TCRdb's copy has only in-frame clones and leaves some out. This sample has roughly 120,000 clones, with about 86% found just once. Germline V gene data show CDR1 as LGHDT and CDR2 as YNNKEL (reference sequence). Trimming removed 4 bases at V and 13 bases at J, with 26 bases between. This CDR3 contains 17 residues. The sample here was peripheral blood, taken on day 0 of AZD1222 vaccination. The chain uses TRBV3-1 (or the pseudogene TRBV3-2) and TRBJ1-6, with D tentatively TRBD1 (6 bases). The source of this sequence is an adult in good health. The CDR3 loop reads CASSPGDKIWGRIPLHF. The CDR3 DNA reads TGTGCCAGCAGCCCGGGGGACAAGATATGGGGGCGCATCCCCCTCCACTTT.